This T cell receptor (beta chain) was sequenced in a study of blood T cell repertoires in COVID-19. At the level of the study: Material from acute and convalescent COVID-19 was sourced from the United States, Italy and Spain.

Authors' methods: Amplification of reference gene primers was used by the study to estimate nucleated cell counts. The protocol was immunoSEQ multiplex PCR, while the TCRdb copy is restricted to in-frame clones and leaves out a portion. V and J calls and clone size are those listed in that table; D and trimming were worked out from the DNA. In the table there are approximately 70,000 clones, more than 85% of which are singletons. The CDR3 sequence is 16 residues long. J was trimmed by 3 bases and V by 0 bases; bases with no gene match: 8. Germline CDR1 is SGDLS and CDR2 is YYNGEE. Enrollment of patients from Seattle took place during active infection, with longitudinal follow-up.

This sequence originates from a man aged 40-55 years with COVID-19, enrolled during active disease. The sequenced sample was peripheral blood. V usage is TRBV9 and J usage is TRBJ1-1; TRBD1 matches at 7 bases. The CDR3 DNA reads TGTGCCAGCAGCGTAGAAGGCAGGGGGATATACACTGAAGCTTTCTTT. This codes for CASSVEGRGIYTEAFF.